This T cell receptor beta chain was found in a study of early T cells in non-severe SARS-CoV-2 infection. Study background: Alpha and beta chains were unpaired, from unsorted whole-blood bulk RNA.

Individually, cDNA molecules had unique molecular identifiers attached to them. In TCRdb, the 5' RACE reads were re-called with MiXCR into one record per CDR3 protein. The sample lists tens of thousands of distinct CDR3 sequences, 9% to 15% occurring once. The study, taken as a whole, reports: Matches to VDJdb favored anti-spike CD8 responses and missed private and CD4 specificities.

This clonotype was detected a few times. Antigen specificity is unknown. V was clipped by 5 bases and J by 5 bases, with 16 bases between them. CDR3 length: 14 residues. Germline assignment: CDR1 MNHEY and CDR2 SVGEGT. Input material: whole blood. The receptor's source is an adult who was a healthcare worker with PCR-confirmed SARS-CoV-2 infection or an uninfected control (not recorded which). V and J are TRBV6-2 or TRBV6-3 and TRBJ2-7; D remains unclear. CDR3 amino acids: CASSPQPASNEQYF. The CDR3 DNA sequence: TGTGCCAGCAGTCCTCAGCCGGCGAGCAACGAGCAGTACTTC.